This TCR beta chain was sequenced for a study of cytomegalovirus exposure and HLA in healthy donors. In the study overall: The 90 to 150 validation repertoires used the same platform as the roughly 620 first-cohort repertoires, a later analysis reported.

Study-wide findings and caveats: Testing in vitro showed a few CMV-associated chains specific for CMV antigens.

Comment on this clone: What it recognizes is unknown.

The CDR3 totals 16 residues. V shed 0 bases, J shed 8 bases, and the junction held 8 bases outside the gene matches. Germline V gene sequence: CDR1 LGHNA, CDR2 YSLEER. Data came from immunoSEQ multiplex PCR; TCRdb stores just in-frame clones and leaves some out. The repertoire has under 200,000 clones, approximately 89% of them found once; the top ten carry about a tenth. The source of this sequence is a woman between 18 and 29 years old in good health and CMV-seropositive. The chain has TRBV4-3 and TRBJ2-1, with TRBD2 identical over 9 bases. Sequencing was done on a sample of PBMCs. The CDR3 sequence: CASSQDILAGVDEQFF. The DNA of the CDR3 is TGCGCCAGCAGCCAAGATATTTTAGCGGGAGTCGATGAGCAGTTCTTC.